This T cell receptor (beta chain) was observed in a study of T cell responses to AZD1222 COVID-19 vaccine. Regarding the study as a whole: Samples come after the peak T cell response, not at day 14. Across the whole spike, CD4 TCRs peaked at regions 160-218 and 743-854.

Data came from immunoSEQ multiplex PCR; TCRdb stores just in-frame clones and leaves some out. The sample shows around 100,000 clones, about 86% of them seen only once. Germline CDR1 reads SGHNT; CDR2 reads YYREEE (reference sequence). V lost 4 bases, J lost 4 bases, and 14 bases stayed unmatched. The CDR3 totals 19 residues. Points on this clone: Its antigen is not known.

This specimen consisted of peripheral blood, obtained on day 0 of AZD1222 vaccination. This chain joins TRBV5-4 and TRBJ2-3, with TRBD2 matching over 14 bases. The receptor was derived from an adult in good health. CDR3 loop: CASSIRLRTSGRFADTQYF. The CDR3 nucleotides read TGTGCCAGCAGCATCAGACTAAGGACTAGCGGGAGGTTCGCAGATACGCAGTATTTT.